A single T cell receptor (beta chain) is shown here with its context. In the authors' workflow: Researchers report that nucleated cell counts were estimated from reference gene primer amplification. The assay was immunoSEQ multiplex PCR, and TCRdb's table has in-frame clones only and misses some. D and trimming were read from the DNA, whereas the V and J calls and clone size are those reported in that table. The table has roughly 70,000 clones, approximately 92% seen once. These data are taken from a study of blood T cell repertoires in COVID-19. In the study overall: Acute and convalescent COVID-19 specimens originated in the United States, Italy and Spain. T cells, B-cell-depleted T cells, or PBMCs supplied cDNA or gDNA.

This receptor was identified in an elderly man with acute or convalescent COVID-19. The specimen sequenced was peripheral blood.

CDR3 sequence (DNA): TGTGCCAGCAGGGAGACAGGACAACTTGGAAAACTGTTTTTT. Residues: CASRETGQLGKLFF. This chain joins TRBV2 and TRBJ1-4, with D possibly being TRBD1 (6 bases). Trimming shortened V by 6 bases and J by 10 bases, and 18 bases separated the two germline ends. The CDR3 totals 14 residues. CDR1 and CDR2 (germline): SNHLY, FYNNEI.